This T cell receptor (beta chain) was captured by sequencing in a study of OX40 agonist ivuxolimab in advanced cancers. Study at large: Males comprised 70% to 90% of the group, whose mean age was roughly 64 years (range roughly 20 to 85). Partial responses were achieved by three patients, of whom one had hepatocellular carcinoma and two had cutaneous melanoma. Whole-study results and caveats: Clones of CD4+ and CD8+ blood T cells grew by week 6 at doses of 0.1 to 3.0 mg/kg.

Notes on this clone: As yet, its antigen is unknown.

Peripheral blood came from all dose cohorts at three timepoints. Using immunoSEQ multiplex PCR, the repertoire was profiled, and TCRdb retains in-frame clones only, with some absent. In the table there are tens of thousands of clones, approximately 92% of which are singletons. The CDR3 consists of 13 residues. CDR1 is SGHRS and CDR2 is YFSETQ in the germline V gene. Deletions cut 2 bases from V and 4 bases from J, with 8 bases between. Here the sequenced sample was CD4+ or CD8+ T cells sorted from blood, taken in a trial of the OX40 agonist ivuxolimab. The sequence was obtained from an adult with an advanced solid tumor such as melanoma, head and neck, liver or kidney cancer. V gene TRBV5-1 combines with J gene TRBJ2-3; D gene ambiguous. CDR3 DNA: TGCGCCAGCAGCTTCACCCCCGCAGATACGCAGTATTTT. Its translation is CASSFTPADTQYF.